The next 31 T cell receptor beta chains were all read from a single sample in a study of blood T cells in healthy people across ages. Together with a sample-barcoded 5' primer, a J-beta primer mix was included in a second PCR lasting roughly 6 to 12 cycles. TCRdb itself ran the 5' RACE reads through MiXCR, one entry per CDR3 protein. The sample lists approximately 680,000 distinct CDR3 sequences, 32% seen once, with approximately 15% in the top ten. The sequenced sample was blood. The origin of the receptors is a woman at least 80 years old in good health.

This clonotype was counted many times. V usage is TRBV4-2 and J usage is TRBJ1-4, with D uncertain. With 4 bases removed from V and 8 bases from J, the gap between germline ends came to 8 bases. The CDR3 has 12 residues. In germline, CDR1 is LGHNA, CDR2 YNFKEQ. CDR3 nucleotides: TGTGCCAGCAGCCTCTTAGCAGAAAAACTGTTTTTT. Protein: CASSLLAEKLFF.

The sample holds many counts of this clonotype. DNA for the CDR3: TGTGCCAGCAGCTTATCCCCAGGGGCGGGGGGGAAGAACACTGAAGCTTTCTTT. Translation gives CASSLSPGAGGKNTEAFF. The chain combines TRBV7-6 with TRBJ1-1; weak D call: TRBD1 (6 bases). Between the trimmed V and J ends, which lost 2 bases and 1 base, there was a span of 20 bases. CDR1 is SGHVS and CDR2 is FNYEAQ in the germline V gene. This CDR3 spans 18 amino acids.

The J gene is TRBJ2-5, the V gene TRBV27; possible D gene TRBD1, 5 bases. The CDR3 is made up of 13 amino acids. Germline V gives CDR1 MNHEY, CDR2 SMNVEV (reference sequence). V lost 6 bases to trimming and J lost 4 bases, with 12 bases between them. Here the CDR3 reads CASSQGILETQYF. DNA of the CDR3: TGTGCCAGCAGCCAGGGTATTCTAGAGACCCAGTACTTC.

V usage is TRBV21-1 and J usage is TRBJ1-1. TRBV21-1 constitutes a pseudogene. The CDR3 loop spans 16 amino acids. The CDR3 sequence: CASSLEGWGANTEAFF. In DNA form, the CDR3 reads TGTGCCAGCAGCCTAGAAGGGTGGGGTGCGAACACTGAAGCTTTCTTT.

CDR3 sequence: CASSQDRGEGAETQYF. Here the CDR3 DNA reads TGTGCCAGCAGCCAAGATAGGGGAGAGGGCGCGGAGACCCAGTACTTC. The chain joins TRBV4-2 to TRBJ2-5, with D perhaps being TRBD1 or TRBD2 (5 bases each). CDR1 is LGHNA and CDR2 is YNFKEQ in the germline V gene. The V end lost 0 bases, the J end lost 5 bases, and 16 bases lay between the germline ends. The CDR3 is 16 amino acids.

The rearrangement uses TRBV10-3 and TRBJ1-5; D ambiguous. V lost 4 bases and J 0 bases, leaving 13 bases between the germline ends. Germline CDR1 is ENHRY and CDR2 is SYGVKD. This CDR3 has 16 amino acids. The CDR3: CAISASRPGSNQPQHF. CDR3 DNA: TGTGCCATCAGTGCAAGCCGACCGGGTAGCAATCAGCCCCAGCATTTT.

The J gene is TRBJ2-7, the V gene TRBV4-1, with D possibly being TRBD1 or TRBD2 (5 bases each). From germline, CDR1 is MGHRA and CDR2 YSYEKL. Trimming stripped 1 base from V and 2 bases from J, with 15 bases between. This CDR3 has 16 residues. Here the CDR3 reads CASSQGLRGVAYEQYF. CDR3 DNA: TGCGCCAGCAGCCAAGGTCTTCGGGGCGTCGCCTACGAGCAGTACTTC.

This clonotype was counted at least ten times. The chain employs TRBV6-1 and TRBJ2-3; no clear D gene. CDR3 size: 15 residues. Between the trimmed V and J ends, which lost 0 bases and 0 bases, there was a span of 7 bases. Per germline, CDR1 MNHNS and CDR2 SASEGT. The CDR3 loop is CASSEALRSTDTQYF. In DNA form, the CDR3 reads TGTGCCAGCAGTGAAGCGCTTCGGAGCACAGATACGCAGTATTTT.

A word on this clonotype: A much larger clonotype is one base distant, so this may be a read error. The chain combines TRBV4-3 with TRBJ2-5; 7 bases are shared with TRBD2. Germline lookup yields CDR1 LGHNA and CDR2 YSLEER. This CDR3 spans 14 amino acids. V trimming: 1 base; J trimming: 11 bases; junction bases outside the gene matches: 10. CDR3 sequence: CASSQGGRSGEQYF. CDR3 sequence (DNA): TGCGCCAGCAGCCAAGGGGGCAGGAGCGGGGAGCAGTACTTC.

This clonotype has just a few counts. This chain joins TRBV3-1 and TRBJ1-1; D is ambiguous. This CDR3 has 16 residues. Trimming removed 3 bases from V and 0 bases from J, with 14 bases in between. CDR1 and CDR2 from the germline V gene are LGHDT and YNNKEL (reference sequence). In DNA form, the CDR3 reads TGTGCCAGCAGCCAGTCGGGAACAGTCATGAACACTGAAGCTTTCTTT. Amino acids: CASSQSGTVMNTEAFF.

This clonotype showed up just a few times. The V call is TRBV30, the J call TRBJ2-5; 11 positions agree with TRBD2. This CDR3 has 12 amino acids. Germline values: CDR1 GTSNPN, CDR2 SVGIG (reference sequence). V was clipped by 7 bases and J by 4 bases; unmatched bases: 2. CDR3 in DNA: TGTGCCTCGGGACTAGCGGTAGAGACCCAGTACTTC. Translated, it gives CASGLAVETQYF.

Only one count was recorded for this clonotype. The V call is TRBV12-3 or TRBV12-4, the J call TRBJ2-3; D is unclear. CDR3 length: 14 amino acids. Trimming took 2 bases from V and 4 from J, leaving 10 bases between them. The CDR3 DNA reads TGTGCCAGCAGTTTAATGTCGGGCGCAGATACGCAGTATTTT. Translating gives CASSLMSGADTQYF.

This clonotype was detected only a few times. The genes are TRBV20-1 and TRBJ2-1, with a weak D call TRBD2 (6 bases). From germline, CDR1 is DFQATT and CDR2 SNEGSKA (reference sequence). The V end lost 2 bases, the J end lost 8 bases, and 13 bases lay between the germline ends. The CDR3 runs 13 residues. The DNA of the CDR3 is TGCAGTGCTAGATGGAGGGGATGGGATGAGCAGTTCTTC. Amino acids: CSARWRGWDEQFF.

The chain has TRBV4-1 and TRBJ2-6; D may match TRBD1 or TRBD2 (5 bases each). The CDR3 totals 14 residues. Germline V gene lookup returns CDR1 MGHRA and CDR2 YSYEKL. Between the trimmed V and J ends, which lost 8 bases and 2 bases, there was a span of 10 bases. The CDR3 coding sequence is TGCGCCAGCCGTCGGGACCCTGGGGCCAACGTCCTGACTTTC. Its translation is CASRRDPGANVLTF.

This clonotype was counted between two and nine times. This chain joins TRBV12-3 or TRBV12-4 and TRBJ1-4; tentative D call: TRBD1 (5 bases). CDR3 size: 17 residues. V was clipped by 5 bases and J by 6 bases, with 22 bases between them. This chain's CDR3 is CASSISGTGEVDEKLFF. The DNA for the CDR3 is TGTGCCAGCAGTATCTCCGGGACTGGGGAGGTGGATGAAAAACTGTTTTTT.

The genes are TRBV7-9 and TRBJ2-3; the D call may be TRBD1 or TRBD2 (5 bases each). CDR3 length equals 16 residues. The V end was cut by 4 bases, the J end by 2 bases, with 16 bases between. Germline assignment: CDR1 SEHNR and CDR2 FQNEAQ (reference sequence). The CDR3 is CASSSPRDPITDTQYF. Written as DNA, the CDR3 is TGTGCCAGCAGCTCTCCTCGGGACCCTATCACAGATACGCAGTATTTT.

This clonotype was found many times. J is TRBJ2-7 and V is TRBV6-2 or TRBV6-3; 7 bases align to TRBD1. Germline values: CDR1 MNHEY, CDR2 SVGEGT. The CDR3 extends over 11 amino acids. Germline trimming cut 5 bases from V and 9 bases from J; bases unmatched to any gene: 4. The CDR3 region has the DNA TGTGCCAGCAGTCGACAGGGTGGGCAGTACTTC. The encoded protein is CASSRQGGQYF.

Here the CDR3 reads CASKGGRGETQFF. The CDR3 bases are TGTGCCAGCAAAGGCGGCCGAGGAGAGACCCAGTTCTTC. The genes are TRBV2 and TRBJ2-1; no clear D. Germline-derived CDR1 and CDR2 are SNHLY and FYNNEI. V was pared by 7 bases and J by 13 bases, with 20 bases between. The CDR3 is made up of 13 amino acids.

This clonotype was recorded many times. The rearrangement joins TRBV7-9 to TRBJ1-6; D is unclear. The germline V gene encodes CDR1 SEHNR and CDR2 FQNEAQ (reference sequence). The V end lost 5 bases, the J end lost 4 bases, and 9 bases lay between the germline ends. The length of the CDR3 is 14 residues. Written as DNA, the CDR3 is TGTGCCAGCAGCCCCACAGAATATAATTCACCCCTCCACTTT. This gives the protein CASSPTEYNSPLHF. The full variable domain, rest sourced from reference TRBV7-9 and TRBJ1-6, is DTGVSQNPRHKITKRGQNVTFRCDPISEHNRLYWYRQTLGQGPEFLTYFQNEAQLEKSRLLSDRFSAERPKGSFSTLEIQRTEQGDSAMYLCASSPTEYNSPLHFGNGTRLTVT.

This clonotype was seen many times. J is TRBJ1-1 and V is TRBV5-6, with a weak D call TRBD1 (6 bases). CDR3 length: 14 residues. Trimming cost V 4 bases and J 2 bases, with 12 bases left between them. CDR1 is SGHDT, CDR2 YYEEEE, per germline. CDR3 sequence reads: CASSLGQINTEAFF. In nucleotides, the CDR3 is TGTGCCAGCAGCCTAGGACAGATTAACACTGAAGCTTTCTTT.

A word on this clonotype: Possible read error: a much larger clone is one base away. The chain uses TRBV3-1 and TRBJ2-7; D might be TRBD1 (5 bases). Germline V CDR1 and CDR2: LGHDT, YNNKEL (reference sequence). The CDR3 covers 16 residues. The CDR3 DNA reads as TGTGCCAGCGGCCAAGGGGAACGCCTTTTCTCCTACGAGCAGTACTTC. It translates to CASGQGERLFSYEQYF.

This clonotype was recorded many times. This chain uses TRBV5-5 with TRBJ2-6, with unresolved D. The germline V gene encodes CDR1 SGHKS and CDR2 YYEKEE (reference sequence). The V end was cut by 5 bases, the J end by 2 bases, with 11 bases between. CDR3 length: 15 amino acids. CDR3 sequence (DNA): TGTGCCAGCAGTTTGCTCGGCGCTGGGGCCAACGTCCTGACTTTC. It encodes CASSLLGAGANVLTF.

The sample holds a few counts of this clonotype. This chain connects TRBV20-1 to TRBJ2-5; 9 bases fit TRBD2. Germline lookup yields CDR1 DFQATT and CDR2 SNEGSKA (reference sequence). This CDR3 spans 16 amino acids. The V segment lost 0 bases and the J segment 11 bases; nucleotides outside the gene matches: 16. CDR3 in DNA: TGCAGTGCTAGAGATCTGAGCGGGGGGCCTCTCAATGAGCAGTACTTC. Translated, it gives CSARDLSGGPLNEQYF.

The chain carries TRBV30 and TRBJ2-3; D is ambiguous. CDR3 length: 14 amino acids. CDR1 GTSNPN and CDR2 SVGIG come from the germline V gene (reference sequence). Trimming pared 0 bases from V and 4 bases from J, leaving 11 bases between. The DNA of the CDR3 is TGTGCCTGGAGTGTTCCGGGTAGAGCAGATACGCAGTATTTT. Residues: CAWSVPGRADTQYF.

The CDR3 bases are TGTGCCTGGCGGGGGGACTATGAGCAGTTCTTC. Protein: CAWRGDYEQFF. This chain connects TRBV30 to TRBJ2-1; 7 bases fit TRBD2. The V gene's germline CDR1 is GTSNPN and CDR2 SVGIG (reference sequence). The CDR3 extends over 11 amino acids. V shed 5 bases, J shed 8 bases, and the junction held 3 bases outside the gene matches.

This clonotype was recorded many times. The chain joins TRBV4-3 to TRBJ2-7; D is undetermined. CDR3 length: 17 amino acids. V gave up 0 bases and J gave up 4 bases, with 19 bases separating them. CDR1 is LGHNA and CDR2 is YSLEER in the germline V gene. The CDR3: CASSQDFTQIRAYEQYF. CDR3 in DNA: TGCGCCAGCAGCCAAGATTTCACCCAGATTAGAGCGTACGAGCAGTACTTC.

This clonotype was seen many times. For the CDR3, the DNA is TGTGCCAGCAGCTTAGCTGGGACAGGGAGGGAGACCCAGTACTTC. Translated, it gives CASSLAGTGRETQYF. V gene TRBV11-2 combines with J gene TRBJ2-5, with TRBD1 identical over 9 bases. With V trimmed by 1 base and J by 5 bases, 5 bases remained unmatched. CDR1 is SGHAT and CDR2 is FQNNGV in the germline V gene. This CDR3 region has 15 residues.

This clonotype is a singleton in its sample. The rearrangement links TRBV13 to TRBJ2-3; TRBD2 aligns across 7 bases. This CDR3 has 14 amino acids. Germline V CDR1 and CDR2: PRHDT, FYEKMQ (reference sequence). J was trimmed by 7 bases and V by 1 base; bases with no gene match: 5. The CDR3 region is CASSLEGGENTQYF. The CDR3 DNA follows: TGTGCCAGCAGCTTAGAGGGAGGGGAAAATACGCAGTATTTT.

This clonotype was detected many times. This chain links TRBV20-1 with TRBJ1-5; 8 bases match TRBD1. This CDR3 has 14 amino acids. V lost 0 bases and J lost 7; bases outside the gene matches: 5. The germline V gene encodes CDR1 DFQATT and CDR2 SNEGSKA (reference sequence). This CDR3 is CSARDRQGWQPQHF. The CDR3 DNA reads TGCAGTGCTAGAGATCGACAGGGGTGGCAGCCCCAGCATTTT.

This clonotype showed up many times. This chain uses TRBV5-1 with TRBJ1-1; D is undetermined. CDR3 length equals 13 residues. V was shortened by 3 bases and J by 5 bases, with 11 bases between the two germline ends. Germline V CDR1 and CDR2: SGHRS, YFSETQ. In DNA, the CDR3 is TGCGCCAGCAGCTCCCCGGGCGCTACTGAAGCTTTCTTT. Translated, it gives CASSSPGATEAFF.

There are a few counts of this clonotype. The V call is TRBV6-1, the J call TRBJ1-6, with 7 bases that match TRBD1. Germline-derived CDR1 and CDR2 are MNHNS and SASEGT. The CDR3 loop spans 18 amino acids. V dropped 5 bases and J dropped 3; count of bases not matched to a gene: 13. CDR3 sequence: CASSQRGGQPNYNSPLHF. In DNA, the CDR3 is TGTGCCAGCAGTCAACGGGGGGGACAGCCAAACTATAATTCACCCCTCCACTTT.